These T cell receptor beta chains were read from a single sample in a study of cytomegalovirus exposure and HLA in healthy donors. The data were produced by immunoSEQ multiplex PCR, yet TCRdb's version contains in-frame clones alone and is incomplete. The sample has some 200,000 clones; roughly four fifths are singletons. The sample was PBMCs. The origin of the receptors is a girl aged 10 to 17 in good health and CMV-seronegative. CDR3s include the opening cysteine and the closing phenylalanine or tryptophan. Fields, in order: CDR3 DNA, CDR3 protein, clone size, V gene, J gene, D gene. The D gene is left open where the match is weak. Only part of the rows carry a size: once, few, many, or a class if the clone is expanded.

DNA: TGTGCCAGCACGACAAGTCATGAGCAGTTCTTC
CDR3: CASTTSHEQFF
size: .
V: TRBV28
J: TRBJ2-1
D: .

DNA: TGCGCCAGCAGCTTGTCCCGGGAGACATACTACGAGCAGTACTTC
CDR3: CASSLSRETYYEQYF
size: few
V: TRBV5-1
J: TRBJ2-7
D: .

DNA: TGCGCCAGCAGCTCGGGGTCTGCATCCTACAATGAGCAGTTCTTC
CDR3: CASSSGSASYNEQFF
size: .
V: TRBV5-1
J: TRBJ2-1
D: .

DNA: TGCAGCGTGACCGGACTAGCGGGGACACCCGGGGGAGAGACCCAGTACTTC
CDR3: CSVTGLAGTPGGETQYF
size: .
V: TRBV29-1
J: TRBJ2-5
D: TRBD2

DNA: TGTGCCAGCAGCTTTTCCGGGACAGGGGTTTTCGGGGGTGGCTACACCTTC
CDR3: CASSFSGTGVFGGGYTF
size: .
V: TRBV7-2
J: TRBJ1-2
D: TRBD1

DNA: TGTGCCAGCCACCGGGACAGGGAAAAACTGTTTTTT
CDR3: CASHRDREKLFF
size: .
V: TRBV2
J: TRBJ1-4
D: TRBD1

DNA: TGCGCCAGCAGCCAAGTCGAGTTTGGGGGCGGTGGAAACACCATATATTTT
CDR3: CASSQVEFGGGGNTIYF
size: .
V: TRBV4-1
J: TRBJ1-3
D: .

DNA: TGTGCCAGCAGCTTGGTAGCTTGGGAGGGAAATGGCTACACCTTC
CDR3: CASSLVAWEGNGYTF
size: .
V: TRBV5-6
J: TRBJ1-2
D: .

DNA: TGTGCCAGCAGCTTAGCGACCCTAGCTGAGACCCAGTACTTC
CDR3: CASSLATLAETQYF
size: .
V: TRBV7-9
J: TRBJ2-5
D: .

DNA: TGTGCCAGCAGCTTGTTTCGCTACGAGCAGTACTTC
CDR3: CASSLFRYEQYF
size: .
V: TRBV5-8
J: TRBJ2-7
D: .

DNA: TGTGCCAGCAGTGAAGCGGGACAGGGGAATTCACCCCTCCACTTT
CDR3: CASSEAGQGNSPLHF
size: .
V: TRBV25-1
J: TRBJ1-6
D: TRBD1

DNA: TGTGCCACTTACTCCGCCGGGGAGCTGTTTTTT
CDR3: CATYSAGELFF
size: .
V: TRBV25-1
J: TRBJ2-2
D: .

DNA: TGTGCCAGCAGCGGACGGACAGGGGGGTATCACAATGAGCAGTTCTTC
CDR3: CASSGRTGGYHNEQFF
size: .
V: TRBV14
J: TRBJ2-1
D: TRBD1

DNA: TGTGCCAGTCAGGGGCCCACTGAAGCTTTCTTT
CDR3: CASQGPTEAFF
size: .
V: TRBV2
J: TRBJ1-1
D: .

DNA: TGTGCCAGCAGTTTATGGGGCGCAGCGGATGGCTACACCTTC
CDR3: CASSLWGAADGYTF
size: .
V: TRBV28
J: TRBJ1-2
D: .

DNA: TGCGCCAGCAGCCAATACCAGGGGGGAAGGAGCTCCTATAATTCACCCCTCCACTTT
CDR3: CASSQYQGGRSSYNSPLHF
size: .
V: TRBV4-3
J: TRBJ1-6
D: TRBD1

DNA: TGTGCCAGCAGGTCTAGCGGGATGGGGGATACGCAGTATTTT
CDR3: CASRSSGMGDTQYF
size: .
V: TRBV28
J: TRBJ2-3
D: TRBD2